The T cell receptor (beta chain) described here comes from a study of control samples from healthy donors and cancer patients. V gave up 1 base and J gave up 5 bases; unmatched junction bases: 6. The germline V gene has CDR1 LNHDA and CDR2 SQIVND (reference sequence). CDR3 length: 18 residues. Method: immunoSEQ multiplex PCR; TCRdb's copy keeps in-frame clones and lacks some. The sample shows a few hundred thousand clones, approximately 90% of them seen only once. V gene TRBV19 combines with J gene TRBJ2-2; 14 nucleotides line up with TRBD2. This receptor was identified in a man aged 40-49 years with head and neck cancer. Sequencing used PBMCs. CDR3 sequence: CASSIGLGLAGGTGELFF. As DNA, the CDR3 is TGTGCCAGTAGTATAGGTCTCGGACTAGCGGGGGGTACCGGGGAGCTGTTTTTT.